This T cell receptor beta chain was captured by sequencing in a study of graft-versus-host responses after intestinal transplantation. Study-level results: Detected in recipient marrow were GvH clones, some of which were first observed in ileum or blood.

V lost 6 bases to trimming and J lost 1 base; unmatched junction nucleotides: 0. From germline, CDR1 is ENHRY and CDR2 SYGVKD. The CDR3 consists of 13 residues. Only in-frame clones appear in the TCRdb table, and some are missing; sequencing was by immunoSEQ multiplex PCR. The table lists approximately 49,000 clones, roughly 90% of them singletons. Worth noting for this clone: Its target is unknown.

This chain joins TRBV10-3 and TRBJ2-3, with TRBD2 identical over 8 bases. The material was unstimulated CD4+ T cells sorted from spleen or lymph node cells, obtained before transplant. The TCR comes from a human donor who was the organ donor for an intestinal transplant. As DNA, the CDR3 is TGTGCCATCAGACTAGCGGGCACAGATACGCAGTATTTT. This gives the protein CAIRLAGTDTQYF.